Listed below are T cell receptor beta chains from one sample, sequenced in a study of T cell responses to AZD1222 COVID-19 vaccine. Libraries were prepared by immunoSEQ multiplex PCR; TCRdb keeps only in-frame clonotypes and omits some of them. The top ten clones hold about 8.8% of a sample with about 120,000 clones, 85% to 90% of them seen once. Material: peripheral blood, obtained on day 0 of AZD1222 vaccination. Every receptor here comes from an adult in good health. Both conserved end residues are part of each CDR3. The order of the fields is V gene, D gene, clone size, J gene, CDR3 DNA, CDR3 protein. D genes are given only for firm matches. Part of the rows lack a size; the others show once, few, many or a class for expanded clones.

TRBV29-1	TRBD1	NA	TRBJ2-3	TGCAGCGTAAATGGACAGGGGGCAGATACGCAGTATTTT	CSVNGQGADTQYF
TRBV11-2	NA	NA	TRBJ1-1	TGTGCCAGCAGCCTCAACCTCATGAACACTGAAGCTTTCTTT	CASSLNLMNTEAFF
TRBV19	NA	NA	TRBJ2-3	TGTGCCAGTAGTATTGGCGGCAAGCATAGCACAGATACGCAGTATTTT	CASSIGGKHSTDTQYF
TRBV28	NA	NA	TRBJ1-2	TGTGCCAGCAGTGTACCCAGGGTCTATGGCTACACCTTC	CASSVPRVYGYTF
TRBV28	NA	NA	TRBJ2-7	TGTGCCGCAGGACAGCTGGGGGAGCAGTACTTC	CAAGQLGEQYF
TRBV28	NA	NA	TRBJ2-7	TGTGCCAGCAGTTTTGTTCCAGGGTTGTCGGAGCAGTACTTC	CASSFVPGLSEQYF
TRBV23-1	NA	few	TRBJ1-1	TGCGCCAGCAGTCAACCCAAGAGCGGGACGGGGTCAGCGGAAGCTTTCTTT	CASSQPKSGTGSAEAFF
TRBV18	TRBD1	NA	TRBJ1-5	TGTGCCAGCTCACCGGACAGGGCGGCTCAGCCCCAGCATTTT	CASSPDRAAQPQHF
TRBV5-1	TRBD1	NA	TRBJ1-2	TGCGCCAGCACCCTGACAGGGAGGGGTGGCTACACCTTC	CASTLTGRGGYTF
TRBV5-1	TRBD2	NA	TRBJ2-3	TGCGCCAGCAGCCCACGACTAGCGGGGGGGTTGGATACGCAGTATTTT	CASSPRLAGGLDTQYF
TRBV18	TRBD1	NA	TRBJ1-3	TGTGCCAGCCGGGGGACAGGTCGGGCCCTCATATATTTT	CASRGTGRALIYF
TRBV7-3	NA	few	TRBJ1-1	TGTGCCAGCAGCTTAAGGGGCCTGGGTACTGAAGCTTTCTTT	CASSLRGLGTEAFF
TRBV24-1	NA	NA	TRBJ2-2	TGTGCCACCACGGGCGGGACGGGCACCGGGGAGCTGTTTTTT	CATTGGTGTGELFF
TRBV27	NA	NA	TRBJ2-3	TGTGCCAGCAGAACACCGACAGATACGCAGTATTTT	CASRTPTDTQYF
TRBV3-1/TRBV3-2	NA	NA	TRBJ2-7	TGTGCCAGCAGCCAAGATTCGAGGAGCGCCTCCTACGAGCAGTACTTC	CASSQDSRSASYEQYF
TRBV16	NA	NA	TRBJ1-3	TGTGCCAGCAGCCGAAACAGTGGCTCTGGAAACACCATATATTTT	CASSRNSGSGNTIYF
TRBV13	NA	NA	TRBJ1-5	TGTGCCAGCAGCTCAGGGGATGCGGCCTATAGCAATCAGCCCCAGCATTTT	CASSSGDAAYSNQPQHF
TRBV24-1	NA	NA	TRBJ2-1	TGTGCCACCAGTGACCCGGCACCGGGCAGTCACAATGAGCAGTTCTTC	CATSDPAPGSHNEQFF
TRBV7-9	TRBD1	NA	TRBJ1-2	TGTGCCAGCAGCTTAGGCCAGGGGGGCTATGGCTACACCTTC	CASSLGQGGYGYTF
TRBV9	NA	NA	TRBJ1-1	TGTGCCAGCAGCCCACCCCAGGGGCGGGCTGAAGCTTTCTTT	CASSPPQGRAEAFF